Included here is one TCR beta chain sequence, with context. Antigen specificity is unknown. TCRdb passed the RT-PCR reads through MiXCR, listing each CDR3 protein once. The table shows over 450,000 distinct CDR3 sequences, with about an eighth occurring only once. J gave up 5 bases and V 2 bases, and 2 bases lay outside the gene matches. CDR1 is MNHEY, CDR2 SVGAGI, per germline. The CDR3 extends over 15 amino acids. This sample is part of a study of response to subunit inactivated influenza vaccine. Regarding the study as a whole: Authors proposed each seasonal influenza vaccination draws in few new T cells.

Sample: PBMCs from blood, taken more than 35 days after vaccination. V is TRBV6-5 and J is TRBJ1-6; 8 bases line up with TRBD1. This TCR was sampled from a man over 45 who received an inactivated influenza vaccine. The chain's CDR3 is CASSYQDRDNSPLHF. The DNA of the CDR3 is TGTGCCAGCAGTTACCAGGACAGGGATAATTCACCCCTCCACTTT.